The table lists the clone carrying this T cell receptor (beta chain) with a count of one. The data stem from a study of blood T cell repertoires in COVID-19. The germline V and J ends were trimmed by 2 bases and 4 bases, with 11 bases remaining between them. Looked up from germline, CDR1 is MNHNY and CDR2 is SVGAGI (reference sequence). The CDR3 length is 14 residues. This table comes from immunoSEQ multiplex PCR, and its TCRdb copy is limited to in-frame clones, with some not included. The sample holds about 250,000 clones, 80% to 85% seen once. This receptor was identified in a man over 45 with active or convalescent COVID-19. The sample was peripheral blood. The rearrangement links TRBV6-6 to TRBJ1-1; perhaps TRBD1 as D (5 bases). The CDR3 is CASSYPGRGTEAFF. CDR3 in DNA: TGTGCCAGCAGTTACCCGGGGAGGGGCACTGAAGCTTTCTTT.